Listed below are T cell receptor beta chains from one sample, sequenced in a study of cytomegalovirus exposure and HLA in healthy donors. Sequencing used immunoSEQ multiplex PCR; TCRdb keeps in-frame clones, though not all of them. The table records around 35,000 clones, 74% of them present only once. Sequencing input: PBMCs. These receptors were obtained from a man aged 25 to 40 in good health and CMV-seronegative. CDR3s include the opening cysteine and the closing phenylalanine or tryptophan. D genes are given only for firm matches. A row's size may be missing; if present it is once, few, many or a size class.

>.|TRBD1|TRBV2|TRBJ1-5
CASSETQGGRNQPQHF
TGTGCCAGCAGTGAGACTCAGGGGGGCCGCAATCAGCCCCAGCATTTT
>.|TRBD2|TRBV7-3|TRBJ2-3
CASSFSGRGEDTQYF
TGTGCCAGCAGCTTCAGCGGGAGGGGTGAAGATACGCAGTATTTT
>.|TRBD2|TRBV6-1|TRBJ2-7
CASSEAGRVPFYEQYF
TGTGCCAGCAGTGAAGCGGGGAGGGTGCCGTTCTACGAGCAGTACTTC
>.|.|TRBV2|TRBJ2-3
CASREPGATTDTQYF
TGTGCCAGCAGAGAACCGGGAGCAACCACAGATACGCAGTATTTT
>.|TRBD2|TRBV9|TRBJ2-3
CASSVGTTITDTQYF
TGTGCCAGCAGCGTGGGGACTACAATCACAGATACGCAGTATTTT
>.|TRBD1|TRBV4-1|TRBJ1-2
CASSHPRAGTDEDGYTF
TGCGCCAGCAGCCATCCCAGGGCCGGGACAGACGAAGATGGCTACACCTTC
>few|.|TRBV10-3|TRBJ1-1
CAISDNTWNTEAFF
TGTGCCATCAGTGATAACACGTGGAACACTGAAGCTTTCTTT
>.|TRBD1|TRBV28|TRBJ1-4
CASSLLGTVSEKLFF
TGTGCCAGCAGTTTATTGGGGACAGTCTCCGAAAAACTGTTTTTT
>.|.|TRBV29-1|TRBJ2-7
CSALSPQGSDGQYF
TGCAGCGCTCTGTCTCCCCAGGGAAGCGACGGGCAGTACTTC
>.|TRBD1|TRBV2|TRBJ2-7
CSRGGQGYEQYF
TGTTCCAGGGGGGGACAGGGGTACGAGCAGTACTTC
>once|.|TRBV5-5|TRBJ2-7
CASAGGLRSQQYF
TGTGCCAGCGCAGGGGGGCTCCGGAGTCAGCAGTACTTC
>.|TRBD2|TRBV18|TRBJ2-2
CASSRTTSGNTGELFF
TGTGCCAGCTCACGGACGACTAGCGGGAACACCGGGGAGCTGTTTTTT
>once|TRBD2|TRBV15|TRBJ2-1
CATSRDRGRPEFNNEQFF
TGTGCCACCAGCAGAGATCGCGGGAGACCCGAGTTTAACAATGAGCAGTTCTTC
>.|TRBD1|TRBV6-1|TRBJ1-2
CASSTTGDGYTF
TGTGCCAGCAGTACGACAGGGGATGGCTACACCTTC
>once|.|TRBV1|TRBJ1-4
CTSNKVVSGATAPKLFF
TGCACCAGCAATAAGGTAGTCTCGGGAGCCACGGCACCAAAACTGTTTTTT
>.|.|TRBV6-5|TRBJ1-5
CASSQRGSENQPQHF
TGTGCCAGCAGCCAAAGGGGCTCGGAGAATCAGCCCCAGCATTTT
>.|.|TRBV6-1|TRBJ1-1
CASILTDTEAFF
TGTGCCAGCATCCTGACAGACACTGAAGCTTTCTTT
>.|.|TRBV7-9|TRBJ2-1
CASSSGFTFFAGNEQFF
TGTGCCAGCAGCTCAGGGTTCACATTTTTCGCCGGCAATGAGCAGTTCTTC
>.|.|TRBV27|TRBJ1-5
CASRGSSNQPQHF
TGTGCCAGCAGGGGCAGTAGCAATCAGCCCCAGCATTTT
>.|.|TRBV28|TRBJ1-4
CASSSPTVSTNEKLFF
TGTGCCAGCAGTTCGCCGACAGTTTCCACTAATGAAAAACTGTTTTTT
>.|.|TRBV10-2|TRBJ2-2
CASSEPPKGVNTGELFF
TGCGCCAGCAGTGAGCCGCCCAAAGGGGTGAACACCGGGGAGCTGTTTTTT
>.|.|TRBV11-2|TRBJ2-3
CASSFGLTGGSDTQYF
TGTGCCAGCAGCTTTGGGCTGACGGGGGGCTCAGATACGCAGTATTTT
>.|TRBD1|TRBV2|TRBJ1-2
CASSEVEGQGLWGYTF
TGTGCCAGCAGTGAAGTGGAGGGACAGGGGCTATGGGGCTACACCTTC
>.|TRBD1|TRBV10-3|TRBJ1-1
CAIRGEQGTAFF
TGTGCCATCAGGGGGGAACAGGGGACGGCTTTCTTT
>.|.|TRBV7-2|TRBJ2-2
CASSLSPNTGELFF
TGTGCCAGCAGCTTGTCCCCAAACACCGGGGAGCTGTTTTTT
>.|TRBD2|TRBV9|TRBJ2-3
CASSAERAGVPDTQYF
TGTGCCAGCAGCGCTGAAAGAGCGGGGGTGCCAGATACGCAGTATTTT
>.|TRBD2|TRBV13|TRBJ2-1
CASSWTSGYNEQFF
TGTGCCAGCAGCTGGACTAGCGGGTACAATGAGCAGTTCTTC
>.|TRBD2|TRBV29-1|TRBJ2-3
CSAALAGGADTQYF
TGCAGCGCCGCACTAGCGGGGGGTGCAGATACGCAGTATTTT
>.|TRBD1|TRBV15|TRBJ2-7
CATSRAGTGGGEQYF
TGTGCCACCAGCAGAGCCGGGACAGGGGGCGGCGAGCAGTACTTC
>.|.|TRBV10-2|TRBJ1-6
CASSETESYNSPLHF
TGCGCCAGCAGCGAGACGGAGAGCTATAATTCACCCCTCCACTTT
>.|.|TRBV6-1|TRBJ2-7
CASSEMRGYEQYF
TGTGCCAGCAGTGAAATGCGCGGTTACGAGCAGTACTTC
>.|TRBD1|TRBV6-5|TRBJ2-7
CASTGDRAPYEQYF
TGTGCCAGCACCGGGGACAGGGCACCCTACGAGCAGTACTTC
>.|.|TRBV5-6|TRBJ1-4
CASSLTGNPRGEKLFF
TGTGCCAGCAGCTTGACAGGGAATCCCCGGGGTGAAAAACTGTTTTTT